This T cell receptor beta chain appears in the sequencing data of a study of blood T cell repertoires in COVID-19. Across the whole study: T cells, B-cell-depleted T cells, or PBMCs supplied cDNA or gDNA.

Some clones are missing from TCRdb's copy, which holds only in-frame ones; the method was immunoSEQ multiplex PCR. This table has around 100,000 clones, under 90% appearing once. This clone was counted a few times. The source is a human donor in a cohort sampled during active COVID-19. Sample: peripheral blood.

CDR3 DNA sequence: TGTGCCAGCAGCCGGATAGCGGGAGGCTCCTACAATGAGCAGTTCTTC. This sequence encodes CASSRIAGGSYNEQFF. V gene TRBV7-2 combines with J gene TRBJ2-1; 10 bases are shared with TRBD2. The germline gives CDR1 SGHTA, CDR2 FQGNSA. The CDR3 covers 16 residues. Trimming at V came to 5 bases and at J to 0 bases, leaving 4 bases not matched to a gene.